This T cell receptor (beta chain) derives from a study of blood T cell repertoires in COVID-19. Original methodology: Estimation of nucleated cell counts relied on the amplification of reference gene primers. Data came from immunoSEQ multiplex PCR; TCRdb stores just in-frame clones and leaves some out. The D gene and trimming were derived from the DNA, and the V and J assignments and clone size from that table. The sample yields 90,000 to 120,000 clones, roughly two thirds seen once. CDR3 length equals 13 residues. Trimming shortened V by 2 bases and J by 3 bases, and 7 bases separated the two germline ends. Germline V gene data show CDR1 as LGHNA and CDR2 as YNFKEQ.

The specimen was peripheral blood. The rearrangement joins TRBV4-2 to TRBJ2-5; D uncertain. The sequence was obtained from a man aged 80 or over with acute or convalescent COVID-19. The CDR3, as DNA: TGTGCCAGCAGCCAAAGAGCGAAAGAGACCCAGTACTTC. It encodes CASSQRAKETQYF.